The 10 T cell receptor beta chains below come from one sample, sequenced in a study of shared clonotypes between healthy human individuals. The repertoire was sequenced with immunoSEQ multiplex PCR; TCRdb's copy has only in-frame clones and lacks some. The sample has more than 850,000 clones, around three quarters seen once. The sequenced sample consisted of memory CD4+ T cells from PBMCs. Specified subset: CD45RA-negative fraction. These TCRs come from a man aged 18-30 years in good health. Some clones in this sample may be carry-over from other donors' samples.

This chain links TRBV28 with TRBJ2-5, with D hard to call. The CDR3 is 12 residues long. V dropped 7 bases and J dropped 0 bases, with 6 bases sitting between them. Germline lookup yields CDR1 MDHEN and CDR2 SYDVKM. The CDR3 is CASNQYQETQYF. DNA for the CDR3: TGTGCCAGCAATCAGTACCAAGAGACCCAGTACTTC.

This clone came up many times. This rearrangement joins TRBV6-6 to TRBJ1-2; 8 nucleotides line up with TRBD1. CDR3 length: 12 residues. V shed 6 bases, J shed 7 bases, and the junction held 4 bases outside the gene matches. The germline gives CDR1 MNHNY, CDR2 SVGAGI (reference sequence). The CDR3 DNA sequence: TGTGCCAGCAGGACAGGGGAGGGTGGCTACACCTTC. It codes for CASRTGEGGYTF.

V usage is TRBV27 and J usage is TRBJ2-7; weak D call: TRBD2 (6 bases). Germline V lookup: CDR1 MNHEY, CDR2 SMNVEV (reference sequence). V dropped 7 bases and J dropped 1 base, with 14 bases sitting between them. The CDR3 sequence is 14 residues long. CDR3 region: CASKSRRDSYEQYF. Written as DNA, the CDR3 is TGTGCCAGCAAGTCGAGGAGGGATTCCTACGAGCAGTACTTC.

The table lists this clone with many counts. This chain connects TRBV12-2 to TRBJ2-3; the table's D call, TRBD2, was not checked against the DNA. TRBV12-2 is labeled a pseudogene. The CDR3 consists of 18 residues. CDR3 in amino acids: CASRPGQGRTSGADTQYF. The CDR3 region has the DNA TGTGCAAGTCGCCCCGGACAGGGTAGGACTAGCGGGGCAGATACGCAGTATTTT.

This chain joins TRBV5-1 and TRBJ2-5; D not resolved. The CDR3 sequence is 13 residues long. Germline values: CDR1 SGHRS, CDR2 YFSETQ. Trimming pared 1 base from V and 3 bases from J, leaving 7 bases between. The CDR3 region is CASSLIREETQYF. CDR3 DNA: TGCGCCAGCAGCTTGATACGGGAAGAGACCCAGTACTTC.

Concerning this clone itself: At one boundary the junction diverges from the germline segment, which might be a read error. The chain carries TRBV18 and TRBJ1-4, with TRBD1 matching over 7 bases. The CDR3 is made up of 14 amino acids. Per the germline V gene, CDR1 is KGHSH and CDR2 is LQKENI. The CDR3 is CASSPQGIEGKLFF. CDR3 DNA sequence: TGTGCCAGCTCCCCACAGGGGATCGAGGGAAAACTGTTTTTT.

The chain's CDR3 is CASTPSGGGYNEQFF. CDR3 DNA: TGTGCCAGCACTCCGAGCGGGGGAGGATACAATGAGCAGTTCTTC. The chain has TRBV2 and TRBJ2-1; TRBD2 agrees at 8 bases. J gave up 4 bases and V 7 bases, and 9 bases lay outside the gene matches. Germline V gene data show CDR1 as SNHLY and CDR2 as FYNNEI. The CDR3 consists of 15 residues.

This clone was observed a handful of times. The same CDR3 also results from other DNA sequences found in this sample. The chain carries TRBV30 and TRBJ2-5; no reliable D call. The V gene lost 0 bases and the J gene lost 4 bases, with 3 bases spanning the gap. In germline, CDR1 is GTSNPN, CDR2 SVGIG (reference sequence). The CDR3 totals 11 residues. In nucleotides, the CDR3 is TGTGCCTGGAGTGTAGGAGAGACCCAGTACTTC. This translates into CAWSVGETQYF.

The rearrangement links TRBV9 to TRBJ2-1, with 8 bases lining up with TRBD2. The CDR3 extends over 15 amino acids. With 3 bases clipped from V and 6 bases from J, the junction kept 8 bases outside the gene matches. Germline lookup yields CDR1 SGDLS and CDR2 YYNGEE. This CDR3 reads CASSARSGSFNEQFF. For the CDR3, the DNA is TGTGCCAGCAGCGCCAGGAGCGGGAGTTTCAATGAGCAGTTCTTC.

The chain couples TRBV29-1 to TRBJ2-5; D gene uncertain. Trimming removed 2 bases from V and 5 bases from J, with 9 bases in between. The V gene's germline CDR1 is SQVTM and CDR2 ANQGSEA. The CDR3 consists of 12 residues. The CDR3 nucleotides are TGCAGCGTTGAATCGGGTGGGGAGACCCAGTACTTC. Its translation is CSVESGGETQYF. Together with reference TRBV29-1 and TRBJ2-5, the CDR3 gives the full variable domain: SAVISQKPSRDICQRGTSLTIQCQVDSQVTMMFWYRQQPGQSLTLIATANQGSEATYESGFVIDKFPISRPNLTFSTLTVSNMSPEDSSIYLCSVESGGETQYFGPGTRLLVL.